This T cell receptor beta chain was recorded in a study of CD8 T cells in ankylosing spondylitis (dated by TCRdb to 2016 to 2017). About the investigation overall: The study profiled T cell receptor beta repertoires in healthy donors and ankylosing spondylitis patients to find disease-linked TCR variants. Samples of peripheral blood were taken, and for ankylosing spondylitis patients, synovial fluid was collected as well. The whole study cohort included 108 healthy donors and some 27 ankylosing spondylitis patients.

The investigation overall reported the following: Blood from ankylosing spondylitis patients appeared to be characterized by a TCR beta motif made up of several highly homologous amino acid variants. A CD8+ phenotype was shown by the disease-linked clones, which were found at relatively low frequencies in peripheral blood. Significant enrichment of the disease-linked clones was reported in matched synovial fluid samples from ankylosing spondylitis patients. Some TCR beta motif variants had previously been reported in synovial fluid and blood of reactive arthritis patients, which suggested common disease-initiation mechanisms.

This clonotype was seen ten or more times. What this receptor recognizes is not known. Nothing much larger sits one base from this clone, and base qualities are not available. Inclusive of the bounding cysteine and phenylalanine, the CDR3 is 14 residues long. The CDR3 DNA has 42 bases and is translated from base 1. Trimming at the junction amounts to 5 bases on V and 1 base on J, and the germline ends lie 12 bases apart. The instrument was an Illumina HiSeq 2500. Quantitative 5'-RACE with molecular barcodes was used to prepare TCR beta libraries. The study's processing was this. A new computational method, built on a probabilistic model of VDJ rearrangement, was used to identify disease-linked TCR variants. TCRdb took the public reads, trimmed them with fastp at Q25, ran MiXCR for clone calling and kept in-frame beta chains. For every CDR3 protein sequence, its rows merge into one entry that carries the most common genes and DNA. The V and J calls come from TCRdb's annotation, not from the publication. This sample gives some 240,000 distinct CDR3 sequences in total; roughly a quarter of them show up just once. The ten top clones hold over 0.55% of the sample.

The sequence was collected from a male donor with ankylosing spondylitis or in good health (not recorded which). The specimen sequenced was blood, either unsorted or a sorted T cell fraction (not recorded which). The sequence links TRBV12-3 or TRBV12-4 to TRBJ2-7, with no confidently assigned D gene. The DNA sequence is TGTGCCAGCAGTCCAAGGACGGTTTCCTACGAGCAGTACTTC. This encodes CASSPRTVSYEQYF.